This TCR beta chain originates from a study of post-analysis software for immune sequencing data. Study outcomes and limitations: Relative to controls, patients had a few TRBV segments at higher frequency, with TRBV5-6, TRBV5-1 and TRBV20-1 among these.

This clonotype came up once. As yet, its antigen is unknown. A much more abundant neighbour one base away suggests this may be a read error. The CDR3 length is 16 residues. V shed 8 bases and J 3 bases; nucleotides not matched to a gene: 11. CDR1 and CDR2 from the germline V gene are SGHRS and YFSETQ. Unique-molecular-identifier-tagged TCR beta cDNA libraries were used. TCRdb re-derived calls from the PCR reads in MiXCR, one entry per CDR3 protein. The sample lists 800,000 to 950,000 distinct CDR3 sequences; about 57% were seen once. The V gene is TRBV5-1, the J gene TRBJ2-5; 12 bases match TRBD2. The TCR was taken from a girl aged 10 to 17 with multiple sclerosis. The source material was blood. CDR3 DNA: TGCGCCAGAAGCATGACCGGACTAGCGGGGAAAGAGACCCAGTACTTC. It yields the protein CARSMTGLAGKETQYF.